The source of this T cell receptor (beta chain) is a study of cytomegalovirus exposure and HLA in healthy donors. General study findings and limits: Researchers catalogued around 150 TCR beta chains as cytomegalovirus-associated.

Primers for the PCR totalled 60 Vbeta and 13 Jbeta. Clones were sequenced by immunoSEQ multiplex PCR, and TCRdb holds only the in-frame ones, with some missing. This repertoire shows about 150,000 clones, roughly 79% found once; its top ten account for about 2.8%. This clone showed up just once. The target antigen is unknown. Trimming at V came to 6 bases and at J to 6 bases, leaving 12 bases not matched to a gene. CDR1 and CDR2 from the germline V gene are WNHNN and SYGVQD (reference sequence). CDR3 length equals 15 residues. The chain has TRBV10-1 and TRBJ1-1, with 8 bases aligning to TRBD1. Sequenced sample: PBMCs. The TCR originated in a man aged 18 to 35 in good health and CMV-seronegative. This CDR3 is CASRPGQAFRAEAFF. The CDR3 DNA is TGCGCCAGCAGGCCGGGACAGGCGTTTAGGGCTGAAGCTTTCTTT.